Following are 31 T cell receptor beta chains from one sample sequenced in a study of Ad26.COV2.S vaccination and SARS-CoV-2 variants. TCRdb's table, derived via immunoSEQ multiplex PCR, lists solely in-frame clones and lacks some. The repertoire includes fewer than 400,000 clones, 89% of them detected once, and 1.9% sits in the top ten. Indicated treatment: roughly 20 received Ad26.COV2.S at low or high dose, single or two shots; five or six received placebo; per-sample allocation not given. Specimens were obtained on day 63 following the first vaccine or placebo injection. The input for sequencing was peripheral blood, taken in a trial of Ad26.COV2.S vaccine versus placebo. Receptors were obtained from a person aged 18 to 59 who received the Ad26.COV2.S COVID-19 vaccine or a placebo.

The gene calls are TRBV7-9 and TRBJ1-6; D gene unclear. V was clipped by 7 bases and J by 8 bases, with 15 bases between them. This CDR3 spans 14 amino acids. Germline V gene data show CDR1 as SEHNR and CDR2 as FQNEAQ (reference sequence). This CDR3 reads CASTTGFGDSPLHF. The CDR3 DNA reads as TGTGCCAGCACTACCGGCTTTGGGGATTCACCCCTCCACTTT.

The chain carries TRBV7-6 and TRBJ1-3; D not certain. Looked up from germline, CDR1 is SGHVS and CDR2 is FNYEAQ. V lost 3 bases, J lost 4 bases, and 13 bases lay in between. The CDR3 is 15 amino acids. CDR3 protein: CASSFPGPEGNTIYF. CDR3 nucleotides: TGTGCCAGCAGCTTCCCCGGACCAGAAGGAAACACCATATATTTT.

The chain is built from TRBV6-5 and TRBJ2-7; possibly TRBD1 or TRBD2 for D (5 bases each). V lost 7 bases and J 5 bases, leaving 18 bases between the germline ends. Germline CDR1 is MNHEY and CDR2 is SVGAGI. CDR3 length: 14 amino acids. The CDR3 DNA reads as TGTGCCAGCATTGGGACCTTCCCAGGGAACGAGCAGTACTTC. Its translation: CASIGTFPGNEQYF.

This clone was observed a single time. The genes are TRBV27 and TRBJ1-1; 8 nucleotides align to TRBD1. V trimming: 5 bases; J trimming: 4 bases; junction bases outside the gene matches: 3. The CDR3 contains 13 residues. Germline values: CDR1 MNHEY, CDR2 SMNVEV (reference sequence). The CDR3 spells CASSTGGRTEAFF. CDR3 nucleotide sequence: TGTGCCAGCAGTACAGGGGGTCGCACTGAAGCTTTCTTT.

This clone was found a few times. The gene calls are TRBV6-2 or TRBV6-3 and TRBJ2-1; D unclear. The CDR3 has 16 residues. The V gene's germline CDR1 is MNHEY and CDR2 SVGEGT. Trimming took off 2 bases at V and 0 bases at J, with 11 bases between the two ends. DNA for the CDR3: TGTGCCAGCAGTTACGGAGAAGCAGGCTCCTACAATGAGCAGTTCTTC. This translates into CASSYGEAGSYNEQFF.

The chain carries TRBV28 and TRBJ1-5; weak D call: TRBD1 (5 bases). Trimming stripped 8 bases from V and 2 bases from J, with 7 bases between. CDR1 is MDHEN, CDR2 SYDVKM, per germline. CDR3 length equals 12 residues. CDR3 residues: CASLGRNQPQHF. The CDR3 DNA sequence: TGTGCCAGCTTGGGGCGCAATCAGCCCCAGCATTTT. Full variable domain (missing parts from reference TRBV28 and TRBJ1-5): DVKVTQSSRYLVKRTGEKVFLECVQDMDHENMFWYRQDPGLGLRLIYFSYDVKMKEKGDIPEGYSVSREKKERFSLILESASTNQTSMYLCASLGRNQPQHFGDGTRLSIL.

This sequence joins TRBV6-4 and TRBJ1-5; D gene ambiguous. This CDR3 spans 12 amino acids. Trimming left V 4 bases short and J 1 base short, with 2 bases between. Germline V CDR1 and CDR2: MRHNA, SNTAGT. DNA for the CDR3: TGTGCCAGCAGTGCGAGCAATCAGCCCCAGCATTTT. This sequence encodes CASSASNQPQHF.

The chain employs TRBV5-6 and TRBJ2-7, with 8 bases matching TRBD1. The V gene end was trimmed by 3 bases and the J gene end by 7 bases; junction bases not matched to a gene: 12. CDR1 and CDR2 from the germline V gene are SGHDT and YYEEEE. This CDR3 contains 15 residues. Written as DNA, the CDR3 is TGTGCCAGCAGCTCCCAGGGGGCCCAGGCCGGGGAGCAGTACTTC. This gives the protein CASSSQGAQAGEQYF. Variable domain in full (rest from reference TRBV5-6 and TRBJ2-7): DAGVTQSPTHLIKTRGQQVTLRCSPKSGHDTVSWYQQALGQGPQFIFQYYEEEERQRGNFPDRFSGHQFPNYSSELNVNALLLGDSALYLCASSSQGAQAGEQYFGPGTRLTVT.

The chain combines TRBV7-2 with TRBJ2-5; 8 bases align to TRBD1. J was trimmed by 2 bases and V by 8 bases; bases with no gene match: 13. Germline V gene data show CDR1 as SGHTA and CDR2 as FQGNSA. CDR3 size: 16 residues. CDR3 sequence: CASAPRGDRWQETQYF. CDR3 in DNA: TGTGCCAGCGCTCCTAGGGGGGACAGGTGGCAAGAGACCCAGTACTTC.

The chain is built from TRBV21-1 and TRBJ2-1. TRBV21-1 is labeled a pseudogene. This CDR3 is 16 amino acids long. This chain's CDR3 is CASSKWGCTTHNEQFF. The CDR3 coding sequence is TGTGCCAGCAGCAAATGGGGTTGCACCACACACAATGAGCAGTTCTTC.

This chain connects TRBV28 to TRBJ2-1; D not resolved. Germline V CDR1 and CDR2: MDHEN, SYDVKM. V lost 4 bases and J lost 8, with 9 bases in between. The CDR3 length is 12 residues. The CDR3 protein is CASSSPLDEQFF. In DNA, the CDR3 is TGTGCCAGCAGTTCCCCGTTGGATGAGCAGTTCTTC.

This clone was observed a handful of times. The chain links TRBV19 to TRBJ1-5, with D unresolved. The length of the CDR3 is 15 residues. The ends were cut back, 2 bases at V and 0 bases at J, with 8 bases in the middle. Germline values: CDR1 LNHDA, CDR2 SQIVND (reference sequence). This CDR3 is CASSISSYSNQPQHF. Written as DNA, the CDR3 is TGTGCCAGTAGTATATCCAGCTATAGCAATCAGCCCCAGCATTTT.

This clone was detected a few times. This chain uses TRBV28 with TRBJ1-4, with 8 bases identical to TRBD1. The CDR3 runs to 14 residues. V trimming: 3 bases; J trimming: 6 bases; junction bases outside the gene matches: 3. Per the germline V gene, CDR1 is MDHEN and CDR2 is SYDVKM. The CDR3 reads CASSLTGEYEKLFF. The DNA for the CDR3 is TGTGCCAGCAGTTTGACAGGGGAGTATGAAAAACTGTTTTTT.

Remarks on this clone: An end of the junction differs from the germline gene, which may be a read error. V and J are TRBV14 and TRBJ1-4; D unresolved. This CDR3 contains 20 residues. Looked up from germline, CDR1 is SGHDN and CDR2 is FVKESK. CDR3 sequence (DNA): TGTGCCAGCAGCCCTCGCTCGGGGTGGAGAAATCCTATAACTGATGAAAAACTGTTTTTT. Amino acid sequence: CASSPRSGWRNPITDEKLFF.

The chain joins TRBV3-1 (or the pseudogene TRBV3-2) to TRBJ2-3, with 8 positions matching TRBD2. This CDR3 contains 12 residues. V lost 6 bases and J lost 14; bases outside the gene matches: 10. From germline, CDR1 is LGHDT and CDR2 YNNKEL (reference sequence). The CDR3 coding sequence is TGTGCCAGCAGTCTTACTAGCGGCAAGGTGTATTTT. Translation: CASSLTSGKVYF.

This chain uses TRBV4-2 with TRBJ1-6; 8 nucleotides line up with TRBD1. This CDR3 spans 15 amino acids. The trim removed 0 bases at V and 11 bases at J, leaving 6 bases unmatched. CDR1 is LGHNA and CDR2 is YNFKEQ in the germline V gene. The CDR3 DNA sequence: TGTGCCAGCAGCCAAGAGGCAGGGGGCAGGGCACCCCTCCACTTT. Translating gives CASSQEAGGRAPLHF.

The chain has TRBV7-2 and TRBJ1-1, with unresolved D. This CDR3 is 12 amino acids long. CDR1 is SGHTA, CDR2 FQGNSA, per germline. V lost 3 bases and J 1 base, leaving 3 bases between the germline ends. The CDR3 DNA reads TGTGCCAGCAGCTTTCAGAACACTGAAGCTTTCTTT. Protein product: CASSFQNTEAFF.

The rearrangement links TRBV30 to TRBJ2-6; D unresolved. V dropped 2 bases and J dropped 1 base, with 6 bases sitting between them. The germline V gene has CDR1 GTSNPN and CDR2 SVGIG (reference sequence). This CDR3 has 14 amino acids. The CDR3 is CAWSLHSGANVLTF. DNA of the CDR3: TGTGCCTGGAGTCTCCATTCTGGGGCCAACGTCCTGACTTTC.

This clone was counted between two and nine times. The genes are TRBV3-1 (or the pseudogene TRBV3-2) and TRBJ2-7; unclear D gene. V lost 3 bases to trimming and J lost 3 bases, with 3 bases between them. Germline CDR1 LGHDT, CDR2 YNNKEL (reference sequence). This CDR3 is built from 11 residues. The CDR3 DNA reads as TGTGCCAGCAGCCAGGTCTACGAGCAGTACTTC. This gives the protein CASSQVYEQYF.

The chain couples TRBV27 to TRBJ1-2, with D unclear. The V gene lost 4 bases and the J gene lost 2 bases, with 11 bases spanning the gap. Germline CDR1 and CDR2: MNHEY and SMNVEV (reference sequence). This CDR3 is 14 amino acids long. This chain's CDR3 is CASSSLNSNYGYTF. CDR3 sequence (DNA): TGTGCCAGCAGTTCCTTAAATTCGAACTATGGCTACACCTTC.

This chain uses TRBV2 with TRBJ1-4; D not certain. Trimming removed 8 bases at V and 7 bases at J, with 11 bases between. The germline V gene encodes CDR1 SNHLY and CDR2 FYNNEI. This CDR3 contains 12 residues. The CDR3 sequence: CASGPGPEKLFF. CDR3 sequence (DNA): TGTGCCAGCGGACCGGGTCCTGAAAAACTGTTTTTT.

This clone has just one count. The gene calls are TRBV7-6 and TRBJ2-5; TRBD2 matches 12 bases. CDR3 length equals 15 residues. Germline V lookup: CDR1 SGHVS, CDR2 FNYEAQ. Unmatched junction bases numbered 5, after V lost 4 bases and J lost 5 bases. CDR3 in DNA: TGTGCCAGCAGCTCTAGCGGGAGGGCTGGTGAGACCCAGTACTTC. Amino acids: CASSSSGRAGETQYF.

This chain joins TRBV11-2 and TRBJ1-6, with 8 bases matching TRBD1. The CDR3 totals 16 residues. The junction had 9 bases not matched to a gene; V was cut back by 0 bases and J by 11 bases. The germline V gene has CDR1 SGHAT and CDR2 FQNNGV. CDR3 coding DNA: TGTGCCAGCAGCTTAGAGGACAGGGTGGCCCGGACACCCCTCCACTTT. Its protein is CASSLEDRVARTPLHF.

The rearrangement joins TRBV12-3 or TRBV12-4 to TRBJ1-1; D call uncertain. The CDR3 spans 12 residues. V dropped 5 bases and J dropped 6 bases, with 10 bases sitting between them. CDR3 region: CASSTTPAEAFF. The CDR3 DNA sequence: TGTGCCAGCAGTACTACCCCCGCTGAAGCTTTCTTT.

The chain joins TRBV15 to TRBJ2-7; D assignment may be TRBD1 or TRBD2 (5 bases each). The CDR3 totals 17 residues. The V gene's germline CDR1 is LNHNV and CDR2 YYDKDF (reference sequence). Trimming shortened V by 1 base and J by 0 bases, and 16 bases separated the two germline ends. The CDR3 DNA reads TGTGCCACCAGCAGAGGGGCTGGGGGACCAAGCTCCTACGAGCAGTACTTC. It codes for CATSRGAGGPSSYEQYF.

The chain carries TRBV28 and TRBJ2-7; 9 bases fit TRBD1. V lost 5 bases, J lost 5 bases, and 10 bases stayed unmatched. The CDR3 extends over 15 amino acids. The germline gives CDR1 MDHEN, CDR2 SYDVKM. DNA of the CDR3: TGTGCCAGCAGTGTCTTGGGACAGGGTTCCCACGAGCAGTACTTC. Residues: CASSVLGQGSHEQYF.

The V and J genes are TRBV7-3 and TRBJ2-1; maybe TRBD2 (6 bases). Trimming removed 8 bases from V and 0 bases from J, with 14 bases in between. The CDR3 is 15 residues long. The germline CDR1 and CDR2 sequences are SGHTA and FQGTGA. The CDR3 DNA reads TGTGCCAGCGCCCGGGACTCCTCCTCCTACAATGAGCAGTTCTTC. Residues: CASARDSSSYNEQFF.

The chain employs TRBV14 and TRBJ2-2; D gene ambiguous. This CDR3 comprises 15 residues. Germline loops: CDR1 SGHDN, CDR2 FVKESK. V was trimmed by 5 bases and J by 11 bases, leaving 21 bases between them. For the CDR3, the DNA is TGTGCCAGCAGCAGCCACGGTCCCGACAACACCGAGCTGTTTTTT. As protein: CASSSHGPDNTELFF.

This clone was detected only a few times. The sample holds other DNA sequences that translate to the same CDR3. This chain links TRBV7-3 with TRBJ1-1; D unclear. V gave up 5 bases and J gave up 1 base, with 8 bases separating them. CDR1 is SGHTA and CDR2 is FQGTGA in the germline V gene. The CDR3 sequence is 13 residues long. The CDR3, as DNA: TGTGCCAGCAGCCGCGACGGGAACACTGAAGCTTTCTTT. Protein product: CASSRDGNTEAFF.

The V call is TRBV4-1, the J call TRBJ2-7; 8 positions agree with TRBD2. V gave up 0 bases and J gave up 5 bases; unmatched junction bases: 21. The CDR3 runs to 20 residues. Germline V gene lookup returns CDR1 MGHRA and CDR2 YSYEKL. CDR3 in amino acids: CASSQDRGPTSGYREDEQYF. CDR3 nucleotide sequence: TGCGCCAGCAGCCAAGATCGGGGCCCCACTAGCGGCTACCGAGAGGACGAGCAGTACTTC.

The chain is built from TRBV6-6 and TRBJ2-7; TRBD1 aligns across 7 bases. CDR3 length equals 15 residues. The germline V gene has CDR1 MNHNY and CDR2 SVGAGI (reference sequence). V shed 2 bases, J shed 5 bases, and the junction held 9 bases outside the gene matches. CDR3 protein: CASSYGQVDRNEQYF. CDR3 DNA sequence: TGTGCCAGCAGTTACGGACAGGTGGACAGGAACGAGCAGTACTTC.